Shown below are 9 T cell receptor beta chains from a single sample sequenced in a study of breast tumors, draining lymph nodes, adjacent tissues. Each CDR3 protein is one row after TCRdb ran MiXCR on the multiplex PCR reads. Of 30,000 to 35,000 distinct CDR3 sequences in the sample, roughly 63% were seen once. Sequences were obtained from breast tumor tissue. These receptors were obtained from a female donor with breast cancer. Some clones in this sample may be carry-over from other donors' samples.

The chain is built from TRBV20-1 and TRBJ1-5; D possibly corresponds to TRBD1 (6 bases). Per germline, CDR1 DFQATT and CDR2 SNEGSKA (reference sequence). The CDR3 sequence is 12 residues long. The CDR3 is CSTRGGDQPQHF. CDR3 DNA sequence: TGCAGCACTAGAGGGGGGGATCAGCCCCAGCATTTT.

The chain joins TRBV19 to TRBJ2-2; D remains unclear. This CDR3 is built from 13 residues. The V gene's germline CDR1 is LNHDA and CDR2 SQIVND (reference sequence). Trimming pared 2 bases from V and 7 bases from J, leaving 8 bases between. DNA of the CDR3: TGTGCCAGTAGTATAAGGGTGGACGGGGAGCTGTTTTTT. This codes for CASSIRVDGELFF.

The table lists this clonotype with many counts. The chain joins TRBV28 to TRBJ2-7, with D unclear. Trimming took off 2 bases at V and 0 bases at J, with 11 bases between the two ends. This CDR3 region has 15 residues. Germline CDR1 is MDHEN and CDR2 is SYDVKM. The CDR3 nucleotides read TGTGCCAGCAGTTTAGTATCCGGGTCCTCCTACGAGCAGTACTTC. Translated: CASSLVSGSSYEQYF.

This clonotype counts as medium-sized (0.01 to 0.1%). The rearrangement uses TRBV29-1 and TRBJ2-1, with TRBD2 matching 7 bases. Looked up from germline, CDR1 is SQVTM and CDR2 is ANQGSEA. The CDR3 extends over 14 amino acids. V was clipped by 5 bases and J by 7 bases; unmatched bases: 11. CDR3 nucleotide sequence: TGCAGCGTTTCAAAAGGTAGCGGGCGGAATGAGCAGTTCTTC. Residues: CSVSKGSGRNEQFF.

On this clonotype itself: The junction differs from germline at one of its ends, possibly a read error. The chain joins TRBV29-1 to TRBJ2-2; a possible D gene is TRBD2 (5 bases). Germline values: CDR1 SQVTM, CDR2 ANQGSEA. CDR3 size: 15 residues. Here the CDR3 reads CSVVVGQSNTGELSF. The CDR3 nucleotides are TGCAGCGTTGTTGTGGGCCAGTCGAACACCGGGGAGCTGTCTTTT.

This clonotype was recorded at least ten times. J is TRBJ1-2 and V is TRBV5-5, with a tentative D call TRBD1 (5 bases). The CDR3 length is 13 residues. The V end lost 6 bases, the J end lost 4 bases, and 13 bases lay between the germline ends. Looked up from germline, CDR1 is SGHKS and CDR2 is YYEKEE (reference sequence). CDR3 nucleotide sequence: TGTGCCAGCACCTCGACAGATCCCTATGGCTACACCTTC. Translating it yields CASTSTDPYGYTF.

J is TRBJ2-1 and V is TRBV7-3; 9 positions match TRBD1. Germline trimming cut 1 base from V and 6 bases from J; bases unmatched to any gene: 7. There are 16 residues in the CDR3. The germline V gene encodes CDR1 SGHTA and CDR2 FQGTGA. The CDR3 nucleotides are TGTGCCAGCAGCTTAAAAGGGGAGACAGGGGGCAATGAGCAGTTCTTC. The encoded protein is CASSLKGETGGNEQFF.

The chain joins TRBV20-1 to TRBJ1-6; TRBD1 matches 7 bases. Germline V gene data show CDR1 as DFQATT and CDR2 as SNEGSKA (reference sequence). The CDR3 runs 14 residues. The trim removed 0 bases at V and 9 bases at J, leaving 5 bases unmatched. The CDR3 bases are TGCAGTGCTAGAGAACAGGGGTTCGTTTCACCCCTCCACTTT. It is translated as CSAREQGFVSPLHF.

As for this clonotype: A much larger clone is a single base away; this may be a read error. J is TRBJ2-7 and V is TRBV20-1, with D tentatively TRBD2 (6 bases). The CDR3 runs 15 residues. The V gene's germline CDR1 is DFQATT and CDR2 SNEGSKA (reference sequence). The V end lost 1 base, the J end lost 5 bases, and 18 bases lay between the germline ends. The CDR3 spells CSARGDTGEGHEQYF. The CDR3 bases are TGCAGTGCTAGAGGTGACACGGGAGAGGGGCACGAGCAGTACTTC.